The 9 T cell receptor beta chains below come from one sample, sequenced in a study of T cells in Graves' hyperthyroidism and ophthalmopathy. RNA transcripts provided the source from which TCR beta CDR3 regions were amplified. First-round RT-PCR with HTBI primers amplified the TCR CDR3 region. TCRdb recomputed calls from the multiplex PCR reads with MiXCR, one row per CDR3 protein. Of approximately 640,000 distinct CDR3 sequences in the sample, roughly 15% are singletons; the top ten hold approximately 3.9%. The sample taken for sequencing was blood. These receptors originate from a woman in her 30s with Graves' hyperthyroidism.

J is TRBJ1-6 and V is TRBV20-1, with a tentative D call TRBD1 (5 bases). CDR3 length equals 15 residues. The V gene's germline CDR1 is DFQATT and CDR2 SNEGSKA (reference sequence). Deletions cut 2 bases from V and 7 bases from J, with 15 bases between. In DNA, the CDR3 is TGCAGTGCTAGACCGCCCGGACATGGGAATTCACCCCTCCACTTT. This encodes CSARPPGHGNSPLHF.

This clonotype occurred many times. The chain is built from TRBV18 and TRBJ2-3, with TRBD2 identical over 13 bases. Trimming took 3 bases from V and 2 from J; bases not matched to a gene: 5. Germline assignment: CDR1 KGHSH and CDR2 LQKENI. There are 17 residues in the CDR3. CDR3 amino acids: CASSPPGLAGNTDTQYF. In nucleotides, the CDR3 is TGTGCCAGCTCACCCCCGGGACTAGCGGGAAACACAGATACGCAGTATTTT.

This clonotype was observed a handful of times. V and J are TRBV7-9 and TRBJ1-1; D is ambiguous. CDR1 is SEHNR, CDR2 FQNEAQ, per germline (reference sequence). CDR3 length: 15 amino acids. V was clipped by 5 bases and J by 1 base, with 14 bases between them. As DNA, the CDR3 is TGTGCCAGCAGCCCCCTATATCTAAGGAACACTGAAGCTTTCTTT. It specifies CASSPLYLRNTEAFF.

This clonotype was counted at least ten times. The chain joins TRBV2 to TRBJ1-1; D not certain. Trimming took off 8 bases at V and 0 bases at J, with 10 bases between the two ends. CDR1 and CDR2 from the germline V gene are SNHLY and FYNNEI. This CDR3 region has 13 residues. As DNA, the CDR3 is TGTGCCAGCTGGCAAATGCTGAACACTGAAGCTTTCTTT. It yields the protein CASWQMLNTEAFF. The variable domain in full, with the rest retrieved from reference TRBV2 and TRBJ1-1, is EPEVTQTPSHQVTQMGQEVILRCVPISNHLYFYWYRQILGQKVEFLVSFYNNEISEKSEIFDDQFSVERPDGSNFTLKIRSTKLEDSAMYFCASWQMLNTEAFFGQGTRLTVV.

This clonotype was recorded at least ten times. V and J are TRBV27 and TRBJ2-1; D is undetermined. The CDR3 is 14 residues long. CDR1 is MNHEY and CDR2 is SMNVEV in the germline V gene (reference sequence). The ends were cut back, 2 bases at V and 0 bases at J, with 5 bases in the middle. CDR3 protein: CASSLKHSYNEQFF. The CDR3 DNA follows: TGTGCCAGCAGTTTAAAGCACTCCTACAATGAGCAGTTCTTC.

This clonotype was picked up a small number of times. V usage is TRBV20-1 and J usage is TRBJ1-4; D is unclear. The CDR3 has 16 residues. Trimming pared 0 bases from V and 0 bases from J, leaving 11 bases between. Germline CDR1 is DFQATT and CDR2 is SNEGSKA (reference sequence). The CDR3 DNA sequence: TGCAGTGCTAGAGATCCTAAAGCTGCAACTAATGAAAAACTGTTTTTT. Amino acid sequence: CSARDPKAATNEKLFF.

This clonotype has at least ten counts. Here the CDR3 reads CSARGEEAFF. In DNA form, the CDR3 reads TGCAGTGCTAGAGGAGAGGAAGCTTTCTTT. This chain joins TRBV20-1 and TRBJ1-1; D gene ambiguous. This CDR3 spans 10 amino acids. Germline V gene sequence: CDR1 DFQATT, CDR2 SNEGSKA (reference sequence). V lost 1 base and J 8 bases, leaving 5 bases between the germline ends.

This clonotype came up many times. V and J are TRBV11-2 and TRBJ2-1, with 9 positions matching TRBD2. The CDR3 consists of 16 residues. Germline CDR1 and CDR2: SGHAT and FQNNGV. The ends lost 5 bases at V and 4 bases at J; junction bases unmatched: 9. The CDR3 here is CASSPTTSGFYNEQFF. CDR3 DNA sequence: TGTGCCAGCAGCCCTACAACTAGCGGGTTTTACAATGAGCAGTTCTTC.

V and J are TRBV11-2 and TRBJ1-6, with D tentatively TRBD1 (5 bases). Germline V gives CDR1 SGHAT, CDR2 FQNNGV. This CDR3 has 16 amino acids. The V and J ends lost 5 bases and 2 bases respectively, with 13 bases between them. CDR3 amino acids: CASSPTPRAYNSPLHF. As DNA, the CDR3 is TGTGCCAGCAGCCCCACCCCCAGGGCCTATAATTCACCCCTCCACTTT.